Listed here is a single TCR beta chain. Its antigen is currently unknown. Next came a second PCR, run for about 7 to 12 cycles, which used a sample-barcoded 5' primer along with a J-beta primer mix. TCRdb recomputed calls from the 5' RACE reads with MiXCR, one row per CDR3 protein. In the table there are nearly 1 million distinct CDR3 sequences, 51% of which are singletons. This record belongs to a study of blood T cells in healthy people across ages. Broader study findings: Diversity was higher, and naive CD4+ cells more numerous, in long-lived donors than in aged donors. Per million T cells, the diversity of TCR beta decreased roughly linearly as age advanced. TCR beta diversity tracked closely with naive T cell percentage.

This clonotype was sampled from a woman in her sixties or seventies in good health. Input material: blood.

The CDR3 spells CASSLPSGSIYNEQYF. In DNA form, the CDR3 reads TGCGCCAGCAGCTTGCCCAGCGGGAGTATCTACAATGAGCAGTACTTC. The chain recombines TRBV5-1 with TRBJ2-7; TRBD2 matches 8 bases. CDR1 is SGHRS, CDR2 YFSETQ, per germline. The CDR3 totals 16 residues. The ends lost 1 base at V and 7 bases at J; junction bases unmatched: 13.